The 29 T cell receptor beta chains reported below all come from one sample, sequenced in a study of cytomegalovirus exposure and HLA in healthy donors. 60 Vbeta and 13 Jbeta primers were used in PCR. Measured with immunoSEQ multiplex PCR; TCRdb has only the in-frame clones, and not every one. The top ten clones hold 1.5% to 2% of a sample with roughly 100,000 clones, roughly 80% of them seen once. Sequenced: PBMCs. These receptors were collected from a man aged 40-49 years in good health and CMV-seronegative.

CDR3 in amino acids: CASSQEEDEGVYEQYF. The CDR3 DNA is TGTGCCAGCAGCCAAGAGGAGGACGAGGGAGTCTACGAGCAGTACTTC. J is TRBJ2-7 and V is TRBV14; TRBD2 is a possible D gene (5 bases). The CDR3 has 16 amino acids. Germline V gene lookup returns CDR1 SGHDN and CDR2 FVKESK. Trimming stripped 0 bases from V and 3 bases from J, with 15 bases between.

In its sample, this clone was seen a few times. The J gene is TRBJ1-3, the V gene TRBV6-5; the match to TRBD1 covers 12 bases. V lost 5 bases, J lost 8 bases, and 7 bases stayed unmatched. There are 15 residues in the CDR3. Germline V gene lookup returns CDR1 MNHEY and CDR2 SVGAGI. The CDR3 DNA follows: TGTGCCAGCAGTGCCGAGGGACAGGGGGCTTACACCATATATTTT. Protein product: CASSAEGQGAYTIYF.

V is TRBV6-1 and J is TRBJ2-3; 10 nucleotides match TRBD1. V was pared by 4 bases and J by 1 base, with 5 bases of the junction left unmatched. The germline gives CDR1 MNHNS, CDR2 SASEGT. The CDR3 has 16 amino acids. The CDR3 here is CASSVTGTGGTDTQYF. CDR3 coding DNA: TGTGCCAGCAGTGTCACCGGGACAGGGGGCACAGATACGCAGTATTTT.

The rearrangement joins TRBV11-2 to TRBJ2-3; 9 bases match TRBD1. CDR3 size: 12 residues. Trimming at V came to 5 bases and at J to 7 bases, leaving 1 base not matched to a gene. Germline lookup yields CDR1 SGHAT and CDR2 FQNNGV. The CDR3 loop is CASSGQGYTQYF. CDR3 coding DNA: TGTGCCAGCAGCGGACAGGGGTATACGCAGTATTTT.

This chain uses TRBV4-1 with TRBJ2-5; 10 positions match TRBD2. The CDR3 has 17 residues. After removal of 1 base from V and 1 base from J, the junction contained 6 bases not matched to a gene. Looked up from germline, CDR1 is MGHRA and CDR2 is YSYEKL. The CDR3 loop reads CASSQVFGTSAQETQYF. CDR3 coding DNA: TGCGCCAGCAGCCAAGTCTTCGGGACTAGCGCCCAAGAGACCCAGTACTTC.

With regard to this clone: A read error may produce the germline difference seen at one junction end. The chain joins TRBV7-9 to TRBJ2-5; TRBD2 matches at 13 bases. The CDR3 has 16 residues. Germline values: CDR1 SEHNR, CDR2 FQNEAQ (reference sequence). CDR3 protein: CSSSLTSGGLRETQYF. CDR3 nucleotides: TGTTCCAGCAGCTTGACTAGCGGGGGGCTAAGGGAGACCCAGTACTTC.

V usage is TRBV18 and J usage is TRBJ1-4; D is ambiguous. Germline CDR1 reads KGHSH; CDR2 reads LQKENI. Trimming took 6 bases from V and 8 from J, leaving 10 bases between them. The CDR3 loop spans 12 amino acids. The CDR3 region is CASSPGGEKLFF. CDR3 nucleotides: TGTGCCAGCTCGCCGGGAGGAGAAAAACTGTTTTTT.

The chain couples TRBV25-1 to TRBJ1-1; D is unclear. The V gene's germline CDR1 is MGHDK and CDR2 SYGVNS. This CDR3 is 13 amino acids long. V was trimmed by 1 base and J by 10 bases, leaving 13 bases between them. The DNA for the CDR3 is TGTGCCAGCAGTGAATCTGTCGGAGACCCAGCTTTCTTT. The encoded protein is CASSESVGDPAFF.

This chain connects TRBV7-2 to TRBJ2-7; 10 nucleotides agree with TRBD2. V lost 5 bases and J lost 2; bases outside the gene matches: 9. CDR3 size: 16 residues. CDR1 and CDR2 (germline): SGHTA, FQGNSA. The CDR3 protein is CASSLSSGGAAYEQYF. In nucleotides, the CDR3 is TGTGCCAGCAGCCTATCCAGCGGGGGGGCCGCCTACGAGCAGTACTTC.

The chain employs TRBV4-2 and TRBJ1-3; possibly TRBD1 for D (5 bases). Trimming cost V 1 base and J 2 bases, with 12 bases left between them. The CDR3 covers 16 residues. Germline assignment: CDR1 LGHNA and CDR2 YNFKEQ. CDR3 sequence: CASSQVAGDTGNTIYF. The CDR3 bases are TGTGCCAGCAGCCAAGTTGCGGGGGATACTGGAAACACCATATATTTT.

The chain couples TRBV7-9 to TRBJ1-2, with a tentative D call TRBD1 (6 bases). The CDR3 extends over 15 amino acids. The ends were cut back, 1 base at V and 1 base at J, with 10 bases in the middle. Per germline, CDR1 SEHNR and CDR2 FQNEAQ (reference sequence). The CDR3 protein is CASSLVSQGNYGYTF. Written as DNA, the CDR3 is TGTGCCAGCAGCTTAGTCTCACAGGGTAACTATGGCTACACCTTC. The full variable domain, in which reference TRBV7-9 and TRBJ1-2 provide the parts outside the CDR3, is DTGVSQNPRHKITKRGQNVTFRCDPISEHNRLYWYRQTLGQGPEFLTYFQNEAQLEKSRLLSDRFSAERPKGSFSTLEIQRTEQGDSAMYLCASSLVSQGNYGYTFGSGTRLTVV.

This clone showed up just once. V usage is TRBV4-3 and J usage is TRBJ2-1, with 7 bases aligning to TRBD2. Trimming took 0 bases from V and 4 from J; bases not matched to a gene: 6. The germline CDR1 and CDR2 sequences are LGHNA and YSLEER. CDR3 length equals 16 residues. The CDR3 spells CASSQDLGGSYNEQFF. The CDR3 DNA follows: TGCGCCAGCAGCCAAGATTTGGGGGGGTCTTACAATGAGCAGTTCTTC.

V gene TRBV6-5 combines with J gene TRBJ1-2, with D unresolved. Looked up from germline, CDR1 is MNHEY and CDR2 is SVGAGI. The length of the CDR3 is 11 residues. Trimming stripped 0 bases from V and 7 bases from J, with 3 bases between. The CDR3 region is CASSYSSGYTF. The DNA of the CDR3 is TGTGCCAGCAGTTACTCGAGTGGCTACACCTTC.

The V call is TRBV10-2, the J call TRBJ1-2; no clear D. Per the germline V gene, CDR1 is WSHSY and CDR2 is SAAADI. The CDR3 contains 16 residues. Trimming shortened V by 0 bases and J by 0 bases, and 11 bases separated the two germline ends. The CDR3 DNA follows: TGCGCCAGCAGTGAGTCGGGAGGGTCGTCTAACTATGGCTACACCTTC. Residues: CASSESGGSSNYGYTF.

This sequence joins TRBV10-3 and TRBJ1-2; D call uncertain. CDR3 size: 12 residues. V lost 2 bases and J 5 bases, leaving 6 bases between the germline ends. Germline V gene lookup returns CDR1 ENHRY and CDR2 SYGVKD. The CDR3 loop is CAISERTYGYTF. Written as DNA, the CDR3 is TGTGCCATCAGTGAGAGAACTTATGGCTACACCTTC.

The chain carries TRBV19 and TRBJ1-1; 7 bases fit TRBD1. The CDR3 extends over 15 amino acids. V trimming: 6 bases; J trimming: 3 bases; junction bases outside the gene matches: 10. Germline assignment: CDR1 LNHDA and CDR2 SQIVND (reference sequence). CDR3 sequence (DNA): TGTGCCAGTAGCACCGGGACAGCCTATCACACTGAAGCTTTCTTT. This sequence encodes CASSTGTAYHTEAFF.

The CDR3 sequence is CASSSPPGLDPTQYF. CDR3 nucleotides: TGTGCCAGCAGCTCCCCCCCGGGACTAGATCCCACGCAGTATTTT. The V gene is TRBV7-9, the J gene TRBJ2-3, with 8 nucleotides matching TRBD2. The CDR3 runs 15 residues. The germline V gene encodes CDR1 SEHNR and CDR2 FQNEAQ (reference sequence). Unmatched junction bases numbered 12, after V lost 4 bases and J lost 9 bases.

The chain is built from TRBV7-9 and TRBJ1-4, with unresolved D. V was trimmed by 1 base and J by 13 bases, leaving 7 bases between them. Germline V CDR1 and CDR2: SEHNR, FQNEAQ (reference sequence). The CDR3 is 11 residues long. The CDR3 here is CASSLDRRLFF. CDR3 coding DNA: TGTGCCAGCAGCTTAGACCGGAGACTGTTTTTT.

The genes are TRBV7-2 and TRBJ2-3; no firm D call. Germline V CDR1 and CDR2: SGHTA, FQGNSA. The CDR3 spans 13 residues. V was pared by 3 bases and J by 4 bases, with 8 bases between. The CDR3 DNA reads TGTGCCAGCAGCTTTAATGTCGCAGATACGCAGTATTTT. Protein sequence: CASSFNVADTQYF.

J is TRBJ2-7 and V is TRBV11-2; 9 positions match TRBD1. This CDR3 has 14 residues. The germline CDR1 and CDR2 sequences are SGHAT and FQNNGV. V lost 5 bases to trimming and J lost 2 bases; unmatched junction nucleotides: 4. The CDR3 region has the DNA TGTGCCAGCAGCAAGGACAGGGGAGCCTACGAGCAGTACTTC. It specifies CASSKDRGAYEQYF.

This chain connects TRBV7-2 to TRBJ2-5, with a weak D call TRBD1 (6 bases). The CDR3 spans 12 residues. The germline CDR1 and CDR2 sequences are SGHTA and FQGNSA. V lost 8 bases to trimming and J lost 5 bases, with 12 bases between them. The CDR3 region has the DNA TGTGCCAGCGGTCTGAGGGGGGAGACCCAGTACTTC. This encodes CASGLRGETQYF.

Comment on this clone: Other DNA sequences in this specimen translate into the identical CDR3. The chain links TRBV5-1 to TRBJ2-5, with 7 bases fitting TRBD2. This CDR3 has 14 residues. The germline V gene has CDR1 SGHRS and CDR2 YFSETQ. The ends lost 2 bases at V and 0 bases at J; junction bases unmatched: 1. CDR3 in amino acids: CASSFGGYQETQYF. CDR3 sequence (DNA): TGCGCCAGCAGCTTCGGGGGGTACCAAGAGACCCAGTACTTC.

The chain is built from TRBV6-1 and TRBJ2-7; 7 bases are a match to TRBD1. From germline, CDR1 is MNHNS and CDR2 SASEGT. The CDR3 length is 14 residues. The trim removed 3 bases at V and 2 bases at J, leaving 4 bases unmatched. CDR3 nucleotide sequence: TGTGCCAGCAGTGAGGGGACAGTCCCCTACGAGCAGTACTTC. Encoded protein: CASSEGTVPYEQYF.

The chain is built from TRBV6-1 and TRBJ1-2; possibly TRBD1 for D (6 bases). The CDR3 has 11 amino acids. From germline, CDR1 is MNHNS and CDR2 SASEGT. V dropped 11 bases and J dropped 8 bases, with 15 bases sitting between them. CDR3 in DNA: TGTGCCGCCTTAGGGGGTGAAGGCTACACCTTC. Translated, it gives CAALGGEGYTF.

This chain joins TRBV7-9 and TRBJ1-6, with D possibly being TRBD1 (5 bases). Deletions cut 6 bases from V and 0 bases from J, with 12 bases between. Germline V gene lookup returns CDR1 SEHNR and CDR2 FQNEAQ (reference sequence). CDR3 length: 16 residues. For the CDR3, the DNA is TGTGCCAGCAGTCTCGACAGTGGCTCCTATAATTCACCCCTCCACTTT. It yields the protein CASSLDSGSYNSPLHF. The entire variable domain, with the rest obtained from reference TRBV7-9 and TRBJ1-6, is as follows: DTGVSQNPRHKITKRGQNVTFRCDPISEHNRLYWYRQTLGQGPEFLTYFQNEAQLEKSRLLSDRFSAERPKGSFSTLEIQRTEQGDSAMYLCASSLDSGSYNSPLHFGNGTRLTVT.

This rearrangement joins TRBV21-1 to TRBJ2-5; the D call of TRBD2 is as the table states it, not checked on the DNA. TRBV21-1 is given as a pseudogene. The CDR3 totals 15 residues. CDR3 loop: CASSKGGIYQETQYF. The CDR3 DNA is TGTGCCAGCAGCAAAGGCGGGATTTACCAAGAGACCCAGTACTTC.

This clone came up a few times. The chain recombines TRBV11-3 with TRBJ2-1, with 7 bases lining up with TRBD2. This CDR3 comprises 15 residues. Germline V gene data show CDR1 as SGHNT and CDR2 as YENEEA. Unmatched junction bases numbered 5, after V lost 2 bases and J lost 4 bases. DNA of the CDR3: TGTGCCAGCAGCTTATTCGGGGGGAAATACAATGAGCAGTTCTTC. It is translated as CASSLFGGKYNEQFF.

The chain links TRBV28 to TRBJ2-7; 9 nucleotides agree with TRBD1. CDR1 is MDHEN and CDR2 is SYDVKM in the germline V gene. V trimming: 2 bases; J trimming: 7 bases; junction bases outside the gene matches: 18. The CDR3 is made up of 18 amino acids. CDR3 sequence: CASSLASSGTGNSGEQYF. CDR3 DNA: TGTGCCAGCAGTTTAGCCAGCTCAGGGACAGGGAATTCTGGGGAGCAGTACTTC.

The chain's CDR3 is CASSYSKSRTDYGYTF. CDR3 nucleotides: TGTGCCAGCAGTTACTCGAAATCTAGGACAGACTATGGCTACACCTTC. The chain has TRBV6-6 and TRBJ1-2; possible D gene TRBD1, 6 bases. V lost 0 bases and J lost 3, with 14 bases in between. This CDR3 is 16 amino acids long. Germline V lookup: CDR1 MNHNY, CDR2 SVGAGI (reference sequence).